In its sample, the clone carrying this T cell receptor (beta chain) was seen many times. The source of the sample is a study of early T cells in non-severe SARS-CoV-2 infection. The CDR3 is 16 amino acids. CDR1 is MDHEN and CDR2 is SYDVKM in the germline V gene. V lost 6 bases to trimming and J lost 5 bases; unmatched junction nucleotides: 10. TCRdb reprocessed the 5' RACE reads with MiXCR, giving one entry per CDR3 protein. The profile covers about 77,000 distinct CDR3 sequences, with 5% appearing a single time and under 8% taken by the ten largest. The source was whole blood, collected at baseline. This TCR was sampled from an adult who was a healthcare worker with PCR-confirmed SARS-CoV-2 infection or an uninfected control (not recorded which). The chain carries TRBV28 and TRBJ2-2; 9 positions agree with TRBD1. The CDR3 loop is CASSPLRDRVTGELFF. CDR3 DNA sequence: TGTGCCAGCAGCCCTCTCCGGGACAGGGTGACCGGGGAGCTGTTTTTT.